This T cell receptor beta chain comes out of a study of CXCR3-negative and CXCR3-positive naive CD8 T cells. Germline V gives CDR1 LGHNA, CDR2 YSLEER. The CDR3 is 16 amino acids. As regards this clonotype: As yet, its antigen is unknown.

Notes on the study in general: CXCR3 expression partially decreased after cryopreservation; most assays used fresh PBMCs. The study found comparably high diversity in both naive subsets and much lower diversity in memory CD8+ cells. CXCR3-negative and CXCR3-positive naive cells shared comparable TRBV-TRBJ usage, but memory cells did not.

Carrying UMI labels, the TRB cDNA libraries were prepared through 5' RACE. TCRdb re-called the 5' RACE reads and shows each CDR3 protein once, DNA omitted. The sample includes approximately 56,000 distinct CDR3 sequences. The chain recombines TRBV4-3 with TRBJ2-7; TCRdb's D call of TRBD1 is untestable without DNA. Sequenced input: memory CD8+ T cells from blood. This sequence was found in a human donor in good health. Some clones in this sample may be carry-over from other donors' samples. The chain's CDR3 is CASSQDRDRGSYEQYF.